The 24 T cell receptor beta chains listed next were all sequenced from one sample in a study of cytomegalovirus exposure and HLA in healthy donors. A multiplex PCR was run with 60 Vbeta primers and 13 Jbeta primers. Assay used: immunoSEQ multiplex PCR; TCRdb lists only in-frame clones, some missing. The sample shows about 170,000 clones, roughly 78% of them seen only once. The specimen was PBMCs. These receptors were obtained from a woman aged 45-59 years in good health and CMV-seropositive.

The V gene is TRBV5-1, the J gene TRBJ2-7; 9 bases map to TRBD1. Germline-derived CDR1 and CDR2 are SGHRS and YFSETQ. This CDR3 spans 16 amino acids. V shed 7 bases and J 0 bases; nucleotides not matched to a gene: 11. The CDR3 here is CASYPGQGSISYEQYF. The CDR3 DNA is TGCGCCAGCTACCCGGGACAGGGTTCCATCTCCTACGAGCAGTACTTC.

Regarding this clone: At one end, the junction sequence differs from germline, possibly due to a read error. The chain uses TRBV7-3 and TRBJ2-3, with D possibly being TRBD2 (6 bases). CDR1 is SGHTA and CDR2 is FQGTGA in the germline V gene. This CDR3 contains 13 residues. As DNA, the CDR3 is TGTGCCAGCAGCCTGGGACTGACAGATGCGCAGTATTTT. This sequence encodes CASSLGLTDAQYF.

This clone was seen a handful of times. The chain links TRBV27 to TRBJ1-6; the D is unclear. The CDR3 runs to 15 residues. Germline CDR1 MNHEY, CDR2 SMNVEV (reference sequence). V lost 1 base and J 10 bases, leaving 14 bases between the germline ends. The CDR3 loop is CASSLYGRGGSPLHF. In DNA form, the CDR3 reads TGTGCCAGCAGTTTATACGGACGGGGTGGCTCACCCCTCCACTTT.

The genes are TRBV28 and TRBJ1-5; D is uncertain. In germline, CDR1 is MDHEN, CDR2 SYDVKM. The length of the CDR3 is 12 residues. V lost 4 bases and J lost 3, with 4 bases in between. The DNA of the CDR3 is TGTGCCAGCAGTTGGGCCAATCAGCCCCAGCATTTT. Protein product: CASSWANQPQHF.

V is TRBV2 and J is TRBJ2-5; TRBD1 might be the D (5 bases). The V end lost 2 bases, the J end lost 0 bases, and 10 bases lay between the germline ends. The V gene's germline CDR1 is SNHLY and CDR2 FYNNEI. The CDR3 loop spans 15 amino acids. CDR3: CASSEPAGYQETQYF. The CDR3 bases are TGTGCCAGCAGTGAACCGGCAGGGTACCAAGAGACCCAGTACTTC.

This chain connects TRBV4-1 to TRBJ1-1; D is unclear. CDR1 is MGHRA and CDR2 is YSYEKL in the germline V gene. Trimming removed 6 bases from V and 3 bases from J, with 17 bases in between. This CDR3 is built from 15 residues. CDR3 sequence (DNA): TGCGCCAGCAGGATATTGGGCAGCAAGGACACTGAAGCTTTCTTT. It encodes CASRILGSKDTEAFF.

The chain has TRBV21-1 and TRBJ1-2; the table's D call, TRBD1, was not checked against the DNA. TRBV21-1 is shown as a pseudogene. The CDR3 loop spans 14 amino acids. CDR3 sequence (DNA): TGTGCCAGCAGCAAAGGGGGACAGGGGAGTGGCTACACCTTC. As protein: CASSKGGQGSGYTF.

V gene TRBV6-1 combines with J gene TRBJ1-2; 9 nucleotides line up with TRBD1. Germline CDR1 and CDR2: MNHNS and SASEGT. The CDR3 is 17 amino acids. The V gene end was trimmed by 0 bases and the J gene end by 3 bases; junction bases not matched to a gene: 8. CDR3 in amino acids: CASSEAPWTGVHYGYTF. In nucleotides, the CDR3 is TGTGCCAGCAGTGAAGCCCCTTGGACAGGGGTGCACTATGGCTACACCTTC.

V and J are TRBV5-1 and TRBJ1-4; D unresolved. Per the germline V gene, CDR1 is SGHRS and CDR2 is YFSETQ. The CDR3 is 14 residues long. Trimming took 6 bases from V and 8 from J, leaving 17 bases between them. The CDR3 nucleotides are TGCGCCAGCACGAGGGATCCTAAAGGGGAAAAACTGTTTTTT. This translates into CASTRDPKGEKLFF. Variable domain in full (rest from reference TRBV5-1 and TRBJ1-4): KAGVTQTPRYLIKTRGQQVTLSCSPISGHRSVSWYQQTPGQGLQFLFEYFSETQRNKGNFPGRFSGRQFSNSRSEMNVSTLELGDSALYLCASTRDPKGEKLFFGSGTQLSVL.

The J gene is TRBJ2-3, the V gene TRBV7-7, with TRBD1 matching 9 bases. CDR3 length equals 15 residues. Germline CDR1 SSHAT, CDR2 FNYEAQ (reference sequence). The V segment lost 5 bases and the J segment 0 bases; nucleotides outside the gene matches: 3. The CDR3 here is CASSPGQGSTDTQYF. The CDR3, as DNA: TGTGCCAGCAGCCCCGGACAGGGGAGCACAGATACGCAGTATTTT.

The V and J genes are TRBV27 and TRBJ1-1; D is unclear. Between the trimmed V and J ends, which lost 5 bases and 10 bases, there was a span of 17 bases. CDR3 size: 13 residues. Germline values: CDR1 MNHEY, CDR2 SMNVEV (reference sequence). CDR3 loop: CASSQRPISGAFF. CDR3 DNA sequence: TGTGCCAGCAGTCAACGCCCTATTTCCGGAGCTTTCTTT.

The gene calls are TRBV6-1 and TRBJ1-1; D is unclear. This CDR3 has 15 amino acids. The V end was cut by 6 bases, the J end by 2 bases, with 16 bases between. Looked up from germline, CDR1 is MNHNS and CDR2 is SASEGT. This CDR3 reads CASRRMVAANTEAFF. The CDR3 DNA follows: TGTGCCAGCAGGAGAATGGTAGCAGCAAACACTGAAGCTTTCTTT.

The gene calls are TRBV7-9 and TRBJ1-5; a possible D gene is TRBD1 (5 bases). V was clipped by 1 base and J by 6 bases, with 10 bases between them. The CDR3 spans 14 residues. The germline gives CDR1 SEHNR, CDR2 FQNEAQ (reference sequence). CDR3: CASSLGSDSQPQHF. CDR3 in DNA: TGTGCCAGCAGCTTAGGGAGCGACAGTCAGCCCCAGCATTTT.

V and J are TRBV9 and TRBJ2-3; 10 nucleotides align to TRBD1. CDR1 is SGDLS, CDR2 YYNGEE, per germline. The CDR3 totals 15 residues. Trimming at V came to 3 bases and at J to 3 bases, leaving 4 bases not matched to a gene. CDR3 coding DNA: TGTGCCAGCAGCGGGAGGGACAGGGGTACAGATACGCAGTATTTT. This sequence encodes CASSGRDRGTDTQYF. The variable domain in full, with the rest retrieved from reference TRBV9 and TRBJ2-3, is DSGVTQTPKHLITATGQRVTLRCSPRSGDLSVYWYQQSLDQGLQFLIQYYNGEERAKGNILERFSAQQFPDLHSELNLSSLELGDSALYFCASSGRDRGTDTQYFGPGTRLTVL.

A few counts support this clone. The CDR3 spells CASSSEGNQPQHF. The CDR3 bases are TGTGCCAGTAGTTCAGAGGGCAATCAGCCCCAGCATTTT. This chain joins TRBV19 and TRBJ1-5; D is uncertain. Germline V gene lookup returns CDR1 LNHDA and CDR2 SQIVND (reference sequence). V gave up 5 bases and J gave up 2 bases, with 7 bases separating them. The CDR3 consists of 13 residues.

This clone was seen more than once but under ten times. The CDR3 spells CATLIDSLNTEAFF. CDR3 bases: TGTGCCACCTTGATTGACTCGTTGAACACTGAAGCTTTCTTT. The rearrangement joins TRBV10-3 to TRBJ1-1; D call uncertain. The V gene's germline CDR1 is ENHRY and CDR2 SYGVKD. The V end was cut by 10 bases, the J end by 0 bases, with 15 bases between. The CDR3 loop spans 14 amino acids.

The V gene is TRBV30, the J gene TRBJ2-4; 11 positions match TRBD1. CDR3 length equals 15 residues. The germline CDR1 and CDR2 sequences are GTSNPN and SVGIG (reference sequence). Trimming at V came to 0 bases and at J to 6 bases, leaving 4 bases not matched to a gene. CDR3 region: CAWSVKGQGGNIQYF. CDR3 coding DNA: TGTGCCTGGAGTGTAAAGGGACAGGGGGGAAACATTCAGTACTTC.

The rearrangement links TRBV6-1 to TRBJ2-1; 9 nucleotides agree with TRBD1. Germline CDR1 MNHNS, CDR2 SASEGT. The CDR3 loop spans 15 amino acids. V was pared by 5 bases and J by 7 bases, with 9 bases of the junction left unmatched. The CDR3 here is CASSTRTGVKNEQFF. CDR3 DNA sequence: TGTGCCAGCAGTACAAGGACAGGGGTAAAGAATGAGCAGTTCTTC.

This clone was recorded only once. CDR3 coding DNA: TGTGCCAGCAGCTTGCTAGCGGGGGGGAATACGCAGTATTTT. Encoded protein: CASSLLAGGNTQYF. This chain uses TRBV7-9 with TRBJ2-3; 12 bases agree with TRBD2. CDR1 and CDR2 (germline): SEHNR, FQNEAQ (reference sequence). The CDR3 loop spans 14 amino acids. Germline trimming cut 3 bases from V and 7 bases from J; bases unmatched to any gene: 2.

This chain links TRBV19 with TRBJ2-7; TRBD1 matches at 8 bases. Trimming removed 5 bases from V and 3 bases from J; junction bases left unmatched: 0. Germline CDR1 and CDR2: LNHDA and SQIVND (reference sequence). CDR3 size: 12 residues. CDR3 DNA: TGTGCCAGTAGTGACAGGGGCTACGAGCAGTACTTC. Translating gives CASSDRGYEQYF.

This clone appeared once. V usage is TRBV27 and J usage is TRBJ1-1, with 7 bases that match TRBD1. Trimming cost V 6 bases and J 1 base; bases outside gene matches: 8. Per the germline V gene, CDR1 is MNHEY and CDR2 is SMNVEV (reference sequence). The CDR3 is 15 amino acids. CDR3 residues: CASSRRQGRNTEAFF. CDR3 nucleotides: TGTGCCAGCAGCCGGAGACAGGGTAGGAACACTGAAGCTTTCTTT.

J is TRBJ1-5 and V is TRBV7-9, with 8 bases aligning to TRBD1. The CDR3 has 13 residues. J lost 8 bases, V lost 5 bases, and 5 bases had no gene match. Per germline, CDR1 SEHNR and CDR2 FQNEAQ (reference sequence). The CDR3 sequence: CASSPTGDEPQHF. The CDR3 DNA is TGTGCCAGCAGCCCGACAGGGGATGAGCCCCAGCATTTT.

There are many counts of this clone. The chain employs TRBV6-5 and TRBJ2-1, with 8 bases aligning to TRBD2. The germline CDR1 and CDR2 sequences are MNHEY and SVGAGI. The CDR3 runs to 15 residues. J gave up 7 bases and V 4 bases, and 9 bases lay outside the gene matches. CDR3 amino acids: CASSWGLEALNEQFF. The CDR3 nucleotides are TGTGCCAGCAGTTGGGGACTAGAGGCGCTAAATGAGCAGTTCTTC.

The chain recombines TRBV29-1 with TRBJ2-6; perhaps TRBD1 as D (5 bases). The length of the CDR3 is 18 residues. Germline values: CDR1 SQVTM, CDR2 ANQGSEA. V was trimmed by 3 bases and J by 1 base, leaving 19 bases between them. Here the CDR3 DNA reads TGCAGCGTTGATCTCGCCAGGGAATCATCTTCTGGGGCCAACGTCCTGACTTTC. Its translation: CSVDLARESSSGANVLTF.